This entry is about one T cell receptor (beta chain). Its specificity is unknown. Authors of the study amplified TCR beta CDR3 regions from RNA transcripts. RT-PCR in the first round (using the HTBI primer set) targeted the TCR CDR3. MiXCR, run by TCRdb on the multiplex PCR reads, gives a single entry per CDR3 protein. The data show more than 350,000 distinct CDR3 sequences, approximately 15% seen once. The source of the sample is a study of T cells in Graves' hyperthyroidism and ophthalmopathy. Uncontrolled infection, other autoimmune disease, pregnancy or lactation barred patients from enrollment. Each diagnosis was grounded in clinical symptoms, serum thyroxine and TRAb, thyroid ultrasound, and orbital computed tomography. General study points: A 13 V-J model separated ophthalmopathy from stable hyperthyroidism.

The CDR3 is made up of 16 amino acids. V trimming: 0 bases; J trimming: 5 bases; junction bases outside the gene matches: 7. In germline, CDR1 is DFQATT, CDR2 SNEGSKA (reference sequence). This clonotype was sampled from a woman aged 25 to 45 with Graves' ophthalmopathy. Sequences were obtained from blood. The chain is built from TRBV20-1 and TRBJ2-5; 12 bases align to TRBD2. CDR3 region: CSARESSGGAQETQYF. CDR3 DNA: TGCAGTGCTAGAGAGTCTAGCGGGGGGGCCCAGGAGACCCAGTACTTC.